Described below is a single T cell receptor beta chain sequence and its context. The sample is drawn from a study of technical replicates of blood from several donors. Sequencing was performed with immunoSEQ multiplex PCR; in TCRdb, only in-frame clones are kept and a portion is missing. The sample includes 65,000 to 90,000 clones, 93% seen only once; the top ten take about 0.26%. This receptor was taken from a human donor in good health. The sequenced sample was T cells isolated from PBMCs.

In nucleotides, the CDR3 is TGTGCCAGCAGTTTACCCGGACAGGGTTCCTACGAGCAGTACTTC. Its protein is CASSLPGQGSYEQYF. The J gene is TRBJ2-7, the V gene TRBV28; TRBD1 matches at 8 bases. Germline CDR1 is MDHEN and CDR2 is SYDVKM. V shed 2 bases and J 1 base; nucleotides not matched to a gene: 4. CDR3 length: 15 amino acids.